The 19 T cell receptor beta chains reported below all come from one sample, sequenced in a study of blood T cell repertoires in COVID-19. Produced via immunoSEQ multiplex PCR; TCRdb's table is partial and in-frame only. The sample lists approximately 260,000 clones; roughly 80% were seen once. The material sequenced was PBMCs or T cells enriched from blood (not recorded which). These TCRs come from a man aged 30 to 45 with acute COVID-19.

In this sample, this clone turned up once. This chain joins TRBV12-1 and TRBJ2-7; TRBD1 was called by the table and not checked on the DNA. TRBV12-1 is marked as a pseudogene. The CDR3 contains 16 residues. The CDR3 spells CASSSGTLRSSYEQYV. The DNA of the CDR3 is TGTGCCAGCAGCTCCGGGACACTCCGGAGCTCCTACGAGCAGTACGTC.

J is TRBJ1-2 and V is TRBV30; D is undetermined. The ends were cut back, 3 bases at V and 8 bases at J, with 7 bases in the middle. The CDR3 consists of 10 residues. Germline V CDR1 and CDR2: GTSNPN, SVGIG (reference sequence). CDR3 DNA: TGTGCCTGGAGCCCGGGGGGCTACACCTTC. Encoded protein: CAWSPGGYTF.

This clone was detected only once. The chain recombines TRBV5-1 with TRBJ2-5, with 10 bases that match TRBD1. The CDR3 consists of 15 residues. Losses at the gene ends were 4 bases for V and 5 bases for J; bases not matched to a gene: 8. CDR1 and CDR2 (germline): SGHRS, YFSETQ. This CDR3 is CASSGGQGFMETQYF. DNA for the CDR3: TGCGCCAGCAGCGGGGGACAGGGGTTTATGGAGACCCAGTACTTC. Full variable domain (outside the CDR3, taken from reference TRBV5-1 and TRBJ2-5): KAGVTQTPRYLIKTRGQQVTLSCSPISGHRSVSWYQQTPGQGLQFLFEYFSETQRNKGNFPGRFSGRQFSNSRSEMNVSTLELGDSALYLCASSGGQGFMETQYFGPGTRLLVL.

The rearrangement uses TRBV7-8 and TRBJ2-3, with a weak D call TRBD1 (5 bases). With 2 bases removed from V and 2 bases from J, the gap between germline ends came to 11 bases. The CDR3 runs to 15 residues. The V gene's germline CDR1 is SGHVS and CDR2 FQNEAQ. CDR3 DNA: TGTGCCAGCAGCTTATCCGCAGGGTACACAGATACGCAGTATTTT. Its protein is CASSLSAGYTDTQYF.

The CDR3 reads CASSLGGIRNYGYTF. The CDR3, as DNA: TGTGCCAGCAGCTTAGGAGGGATCAGGAACTATGGCTACACCTTC. The chain joins TRBV7-8 to TRBJ1-2; no definite D call. This CDR3 spans 15 amino acids. Trimming stripped 1 base from V and 2 bases from J, with 11 bases between. Looked up from germline, CDR1 is SGHVS and CDR2 is FQNEAQ.

This chain uses TRBV14 with TRBJ2-1; 10 nucleotides match TRBD2. The germline V gene has CDR1 SGHDN and CDR2 FVKESK. The junction had 4 bases not matched to a gene; V was cut back by 1 base and J by 4 bases. The CDR3 runs to 16 residues. The CDR3 reads CASSQVELAGYNEQFF. The CDR3 region has the DNA TGTGCCAGCAGCCAAGTCGAACTAGCGGGGTACAATGAGCAGTTCTTC.

This clone was observed a single time. The chain joins TRBV19 to TRBJ1-2, with a possible D match to TRBD1 (6 bases). Germline V lookup: CDR1 LNHDA, CDR2 SQIVND (reference sequence). The CDR3 has 15 amino acids. The V end lost 3 bases, the J end lost 3 bases, and 14 bases lay between the germline ends. This CDR3 reads CASSINRGGDYGYTF. As DNA, the CDR3 is TGTGCCAGTAGTATTAATAGGGGGGGTGACTATGGCTACACCTTC.

This clone was detected a few times. This chain joins TRBV2 and TRBJ1-1; D gene uncertain. V lost 6 bases and J lost 1, with 12 bases in between. Germline CDR1 is SNHLY and CDR2 is FYNNEI. This CDR3 contains 14 residues. The CDR3 loop reads CASSEKFSNTEAFF. CDR3 coding DNA: TGTGCCAGCAGCGAGAAATTTTCGAACACTGAAGCTTTCTTT.

This clone was recorded only once. The CDR3 DNA sequence: TGTGCCAGCAGCTTTTCCCCACAGGGTCTCGTCACCGGGGAGCTGTTTTTT. This translates into CASSFSPQGLVTGELFF. The rearrangement links TRBV7-6 to TRBJ2-2; possibly TRBD1 for D (6 bases). V shed 3 bases and J shed 4 bases, with 18 bases lying between them. Germline CDR1 and CDR2: SGHVS and FNYEAQ. The CDR3 runs to 17 residues.

V gene TRBV19 combines with J gene TRBJ1-4; D unresolved. In germline, CDR1 is LNHDA, CDR2 SQIVND (reference sequence). This CDR3 is built from 14 residues. Between the trimmed V and J ends, which lost 7 bases and 2 bases, there was a span of 11 bases. DNA of the CDR3: TGTGCCAGTATGAACGGTGCGACTAATGAAAAACTGTTTTTT. Translation: CASMNGATNEKLFF.

The chain uses TRBV9 and TRBJ2-3; tentative D call: TRBD1 (6 bases). Trimming removed 4 bases from V and 2 bases from J, with 14 bases in between. CDR1 is SGDLS, CDR2 YYNGEE, per germline. This CDR3 is 15 amino acids long. The CDR3 reads CASSPRGENTDTQYF. For the CDR3, the DNA is TGTGCCAGCAGCCCCAGGGGAGAAAACACAGATACGCAGTATTTT.

The rearrangement uses TRBV3-1 (or the pseudogene TRBV3-2) and TRBJ2-1, with 11 bases that match TRBD2. The germline gives CDR1 LGHDT, CDR2 YNNKEL (reference sequence). V lost 8 bases to trimming and J lost 7 bases; unmatched junction nucleotides: 7. The CDR3 extends over 14 amino acids. DNA for the CDR3: TGTGCCAGCGGAACTAGCGGGAGAATGAATGAGCAGTTCTTC. As protein: CASGTSGRMNEQFF.

The rearrangement joins TRBV28 to TRBJ1-2, with D tentatively TRBD1 (5 bases). Deletions cut 6 bases from V and 5 bases from J, with 10 bases between. Germline CDR1 reads MDHEN; CDR2 reads SYDVKM. The CDR3 has 12 residues. This chain's CDR3 is CASSRGLYGYTF. CDR3 sequence (DNA): TGTGCCAGCAGCCGGGGACTTTATGGCTACACCTTC.

A few counts support this clone. V gene TRBV7-2 combines with J gene TRBJ1-1, with D maybe TRBD1 (5 bases). The CDR3 is 13 amino acids. The germline V gene encodes CDR1 SGHTA and CDR2 FQGNSA. Trimming removed 5 bases at V and 1 base at J, with 8 bases between. This CDR3 reads CASSIQGNTEAFF. Here the CDR3 DNA reads TGTGCCAGCAGCATTCAGGGGAACACTGAAGCTTTCTTT.

The chain has TRBV19 and TRBJ1-5, with 7 bases lining up with TRBD1. From germline, CDR1 is LNHDA and CDR2 SQIVND (reference sequence). Germline trimming cut 7 bases from V and 6 bases from J; bases unmatched to any gene: 12. The CDR3 consists of 15 residues. In DNA form, the CDR3 reads TGTGCCAGTACTATGAGGGGGCAGGGAGGTCAGCCCCAGCATTTT. Amino acid sequence: CASTMRGQGGQPQHF.

The chain recombines TRBV15 with TRBJ1-5; D is unresolved. V was trimmed by 0 bases and J by 5 bases, leaving 14 bases between them. The V gene's germline CDR1 is LNHNV and CDR2 YYDKDF (reference sequence). This CDR3 contains 16 residues. The DNA of the CDR3 is TGTGCCACCAGCAGAGATAGTGGACTTCGGGATCAGCCCCAGCATTTT. Translated: CATSRDSGLRDQPQHF. The whole variable domain, filled in from reference TRBV15 and TRBJ1-5, reads DAMVIQNPRYQVTQFGKPVTLSCSQTLNHNVMYWYQQKSSQAPKLLFHYYDKDFNNEADTPDNFQSRRPNTSFCFLDIRSPGLGDTAMYLCATSRDSGLRDQPQHFGDGTRLSIL.

The chain is built from TRBV29-1 and TRBJ1-2; D is unresolved. Germline values: CDR1 SQVTM, CDR2 ANQGSEA. The CDR3 loop spans 13 amino acids. Trimming left V 5 bases short and J 4 bases short, with 14 bases between. The CDR3 here is CSVLLVGSYGYTF. CDR3 in DNA: TGCAGCGTTCTCCTTGTTGGGAGCTATGGCTACACCTTC.

V and J are TRBV6-2 or TRBV6-3 and TRBJ2-7; tentatively, D is TRBD2 (6 bases). The germline gives CDR1 MNHEY, CDR2 SVGEGT. V was trimmed by 0 bases and J by 4 bases, leaving 19 bases between them. This CDR3 is 17 amino acids long. CDR3 DNA sequence: TGTGCCAGCAGTTACTCGGGGGTTTTTGCGGGGCTGTACGAGCAGTACGTC. This translates into CASSYSGVFAGLYEQYV.

The V call is TRBV19, the J call TRBJ2-1; 7 positions match TRBD1. The CDR3 is made up of 13 amino acids. Germline V lookup: CDR1 LNHDA, CDR2 SQIVND (reference sequence). J lost 5 bases, V lost 7 bases, and 5 bases had no gene match. For the CDR3, the DNA is TGTGCCAGTAACCCGGGACAGAACAATGAGCAGTTCTTC. Translating gives CASNPGQNNEQFF.